These T cell receptor beta chains were read from a single sample in a study of breast tumors, draining lymph nodes, adjacent tissues. TCRdb analysed the multiplex PCR reads with MiXCR anew, one entry per CDR3 protein. Here the sample spans approximately 130,000 distinct CDR3 sequences, around 20% being singletons. What was sequenced was axillary lymph node tissue. These receptors all stem from a female donor with breast cancer. Some clones in this sample may be carry-over from other donors' samples. CDR3s include the opening cysteine and the closing phenylalanine or tryptophan. A D gene is named only where the DNA matches it firmly. Clone size, where shown, is once, few, many, or a class for clones that have expanded.

-,TRBJ1-3,many,TRBV6-1,CASSDPISGNTIYF,TGTGCCAGCAGTGACCCCATCTCTGGAAACACCATATATTTT
-,TRBJ1-5,-,TRBV6-1,CATNRGDYQPQHF,TGTGCCACTAACCGGGGGGACTATCAGCCCCAGCATTTT
-,TRBJ2-3,many,TRBV5-1,CASSLDGGAQYF,TGCGCCAGCAGCTTGGACGGGGGAGCGCAGTATTTT
-,TRBJ2-2,many,TRBV9,CASSVRLEHGELFF,TGTGCCAGCAGCGTCAGACTAGAGCACGGGGAGCTGTTTTTT
-,TRBJ2-5,-,TRBV3-1,CASTSRGAGVETQYF,TGTGCCAGCACCTCACGGGGAGCAGGAGTTGAGACCCAGTACTTC
-,TRBJ1-5,-,TRBV20-1,CSARDGSGANQPRHF,TGCAGTGCTAGAGACGGGTCAGGGGCCAATCAGCCCCGGCATTTT
-,TRBJ1-5,-,TRBV19,CASSIVAGRNQPQHF,TGTGCCAGTAGTATAGTGGCCGGCCGCAATCAGCCCCAGCATTTT
TRBD2,TRBJ2-1,many,TRBV7-9,CASSSQREGSEQFF,TGTGCCAGCAGCTCACAGCGGGAGGGAAGTGAGCAGTTCTTC
TRBD2,TRBJ2-7,-,TRBV28,CASEPPGLETYEQYF,TGTGCCAGCGAACCACCGGGACTAGAGACCTACGAGCAGTACTTC
-,TRBJ2-7,many,TRBV5-1,CASSLGPTGTYEQYF,TGCGCCAGCAGCTTGGGACCGACAGGAACCTACGAGCAGTACTTC
-,TRBJ1-2,many,TRBV24-1,CATSGQPDGNYGYTF,TGTGCCACCAGTGGCCAACCGGACGGGAACTATGGCTACACCTTC
-,TRBJ1-3,many,TRBV20-1,CSARDLRGGNTIYF,TGCAGTGCTAGAGATCTTAGGGGTGGAAACACCATATATTTT
TRBD1,TRBJ2-7,many,TRBV18,CASSSRDSSYEQYF,TGTGCCAGCTCATCCCGGGACAGCTCCTACGAGCAGTACTTC
-,TRBJ1-4,-,TRBV18,CASSPPSRGRNNEKLFF,TGTGCCAGCTCACCACCGAGTCGGGGCCGGAATAATGAAAAACTGTTTTTT
TRBD1,TRBJ1-5,-,TRBV11-2,CASSLTGVQPQHF,TGTGCCAGCAGCTTGACAGGGGTTCAGCCCCAGCATTTT
TRBD2,TRBJ2-1,many,TRBV20-1,CSAGHQAGVSNEQFF,TGCAGTGCTGGACACCAGGCGGGAGTTAGTAATGAGCAGTTCTTC
-,TRBJ1-2,many,TRBV6-6,CASTNLWDGENYGYTF,TGTGCCAGCACCAACCTCTGGGACGGGGAAAACTATGGCTACACCTTC
TRBD1,TRBJ1-3,many,TRBV5-1,CASSLYLGQGRGNTIYF,TGCGCCAGCAGCTTGTACCTTGGACAGGGGCGAGGAAACACCATATATTTT
TRBD2,TRBJ2-1,many,TRBV29-1,CSVVSRLAGVNEQFF,TGCAGCGTTGTCAGTCGGCTAGCGGGAGTAAATGAGCAGTTCTTC
TRBD2,TRBJ2-7,many,TRBV4-2,CASSQWTSSYEQYF,TGTGCCAGCAGCCAGTGGACTAGCAGTTACGAGCAGTACTTC
TRBD2,TRBJ2-7,-,TRBV7-9,CASSPTSGRTGQFHEQYF,TGTGCCAGCAGCCCGACTAGCGGGAGGACCGGTCAGTTCCACGAGCAGTACTTC
TRBD1,TRBJ2-7,many,TRBV12-3/TRBV12-4,CASSSRDRGAVSYEQYF,TGTGCCAGCAGTTCCCGGGACAGGGGAGCGGTTTCCTACGAGCAGTACTTC
-,TRBJ1-2,many,TRBV2,CASSTGYGYTF,TGTGCCAGCAGTACAGGGTATGGCTACACCTTC
TRBD2,TRBJ2-2,many,TRBV7-9,CASSLGTSGSIGGELFF,TGTGCCAGCAGCTTAGGGACTAGCGGGAGTATCGGCGGGGAGCTGTTTTTT
-,TRBJ1-6,many,TRBV7-6,CASSLEIHGGSSPLHF,TGTGCCAGCAGCTTAGAGATTCACGGCGGTAGCTCACCCCTCCACTTT
TRBD2,TRBJ2-7,-,TRBV19,CTSSTLTSGSYEQYF,TGTACCAGTAGTACCTTGACTAGCGGGAGCTACGAGCAGTACTTC
-,TRBJ1-4,-,TRBV6-2/TRBV6-3,CASSNNALQVAKLFF,TGTGCCAGCAGTAACAACGCCCTCCAAGTTGCAAAACTGTTTTTT
-,TRBJ1-2,many,TRBV6-6,CASSLPRGTGAYGYTF,TGTGCCAGCAGTTTGCCTAGGGGTACTGGCGCGTATGGCTACACCTTC
TRBD2,TRBJ2-7,many,TRBV2,CASSGSSGAPYEQYF,TGTGCCAGCAGTGGATCTAGCGGGGCCCCCTACGAGCAGTACTTC
TRBD1,TRBJ2-1,many,TRBV7-2,CASSARGRNGEQFF,TGTGCCAGCAGCGCCAGGGGGCGGAACGGTGAGCAGTTCTTC
-,TRBJ2-1,many,TRBV5-4,CASSFGTYNEQFF,TGCGCCAGCAGCTTTGGAACCTACAATGAGCAGTTCTTC
-,TRBJ2-7,many,TRBV11-2,CASSLGGDPYEQYF,TGTGCCAGCAGCTTAGGCGGGGACCCCTACGAGCAGTACTTC
-,TRBJ2-1,many,TRBV12-3/TRBV12-4,CASSPDSGNEQFF,TGTGCCAGCAGCCCTGATAGCGGCAATGAGCAGTTCTTC
-,TRBJ2-1,many,TRBV28,CASRQTSTQFF,TGTGCCAGCAGACAAACTAGCACGCAGTTCTTC
TRBD2,TRBJ2-3,-,TRBV7-9,CASSSGLAGITDTQYF,TGTGCCAGCAGCTCAGGGCTAGCGGGGATCACAGATACGCAGTACTTT
-,TRBJ2-3,many,TRBV20-1,CSARDFAVGTDTQYF,TGCAGTGCTAGAGATTTTGCGGTCGGGACAGATACGCAGTATTTT
TRBD2,TRBJ2-1,-,TRBV6-2/TRBV6-3,CASRAGTSGEQFF,TGTGCCAGCAGAGCCGGGACTAGCGGTGAGCAGTTCTTC
TRBD1,TRBJ2-7,many,TRBV5-1,CASSSTQGTYEQYF,TGCGCCAGCAGCTCTACACAGGGGACCTACGAGCAGTACTTC
-,TRBJ1-4,many,TRBV7-2,CASSRGTNEKLFF,TGTGCCAGCAGCCGGGGTACTAATGAAAAACTGTTTTTT
-,TRBJ2-2,many,TRBV9,CASSAGTGGGTGELFF,TGTGCCAGCAGCGCGGGGACCGGTGGGGGCACCGGGGAGCTGTTTTTT
-,TRBJ2-3,many,TRBV18,CATSTSTDTQYF,TGTGCCACCTCGACCTCAACAGATACGCAGTATTTT
-,TRBJ2-7,-,TRBV7-7,CASSSGTGPSYVQYF,TGTGCTAGCAGCTCAGGGACCGGTCCCTCCTACGTGCAGTACTTC
-,TRBJ2-5,many,TRBV12-3/TRBV12-4,CASSSQETQYF,TGTGCCAGCAGTTCCCAAGAGACCCAGTACTTC
-,TRBJ2-1,many,TRBV20-1,CSASPSNEQFF,TGCAGTGCTAGCCCCAGTAATGAGCAGTTCTTC
TRBD2,TRBJ2-7,many,TRBV11-2,CASSGRTSGRYEQYF,TGTGCCAGCAGCGGACGGACTAGCGGGAGGTACGAGCAGTACTTC
TRBD1,TRBJ2-1,many,TRBV7-6,CASSNRDSSYNEQFF,TGTGCCAGCAGCAACCGGGACAGCTCCTACAATGAGCAGTTCTTC
TRBD2,TRBJ2-7,many,TRBV29-1,CSVPAGGHDEQYF,TGCAGCGTTCCAGCGGGAGGGCATGACGAGCAGTACTTC
-,TRBJ1-3,many,TRBV7-3,CTRVGGNTIYF,TGTACCAGGGTAGGCGGAAACACCATATATTTT
TRBD2,TRBJ2-7,many,TRBV20-1,CSARDGGTRYWEQYF,TGCAGTGCTAGAGATGGAGGGACTAGATACTGGGAGCAGTACTTC
-,TRBJ1-6,many,TRBV5-1,CASSLEQGNSPLHF,TGCGCCAGCAGCTTGGAGCAGGGTAATTCACCCCTCCACTTT
-,TRBJ2-3,many,TRBV7-3,CASSQSRTASTDTQYF,TGTGCCAGCAGCCAATCTAGGACCGCCAGCACAGATACGCAGTATTTT